The sequence of this T cell receptor (beta chain) was determined in a study of blood T cells in healthy people across ages. General study points: Percentage of naive T cells showed a strong correlation with TCR beta diversity.

Sample-barcoded 5' priming and a J-beta primer mix drove a second PCR of roughly 6 to 12 cycles. The yield of each sample was at least 2.5 million CDR3-containing paired-end reads. Via MiXCR, TCRdb re-called the 5' RACE reads, giving one row per CDR3 protein. The sample carries 1.2 million to 1.5 million distinct CDR3 sequences, approximately 63% recorded once. V lost 7 bases to trimming and J lost 11 bases, with 23 bases between them. This CDR3 is 13 amino acids long. The germline V gene has CDR1 SQVTM and CDR2 ANQGSEA. This clonotype was counted between two and nine times. The antigen is unknown. This sequence joins TRBV29-1 and TRBJ2-5; unclear D gene. This TCR was recovered from a man between 18 and 35 years old in good health. Sequenced input: blood. The CDR3 sequence is CSASRTPQGRQYF. CDR3 nucleotides: TGCAGCGCCTCCCGGACCCCGCAAGGAAGGCAGTACTTC.